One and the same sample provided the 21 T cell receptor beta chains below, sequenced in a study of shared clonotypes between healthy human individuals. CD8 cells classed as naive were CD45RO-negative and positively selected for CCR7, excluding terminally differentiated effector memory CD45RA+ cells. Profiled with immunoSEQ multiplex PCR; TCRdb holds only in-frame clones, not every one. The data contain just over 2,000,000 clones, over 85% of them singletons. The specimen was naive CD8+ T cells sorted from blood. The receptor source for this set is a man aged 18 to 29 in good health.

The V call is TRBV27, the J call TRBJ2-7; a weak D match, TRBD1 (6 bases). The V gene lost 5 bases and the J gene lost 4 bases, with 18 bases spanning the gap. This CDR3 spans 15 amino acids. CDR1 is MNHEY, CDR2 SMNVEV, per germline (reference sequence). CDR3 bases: TGTGCCAGCAGTCTCGGGACAAGAACGATGTACGAGCAGTACTTC. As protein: CASSLGTRTMYEQYF.

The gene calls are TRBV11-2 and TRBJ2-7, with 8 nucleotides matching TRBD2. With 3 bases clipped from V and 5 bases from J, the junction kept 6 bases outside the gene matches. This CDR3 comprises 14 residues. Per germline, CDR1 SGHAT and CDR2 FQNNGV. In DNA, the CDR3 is TGTGCCAGCAGCTTCAGCGGGGGTTACGACGAGCAGTACTTC. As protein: CASSFSGGYDEQYF.

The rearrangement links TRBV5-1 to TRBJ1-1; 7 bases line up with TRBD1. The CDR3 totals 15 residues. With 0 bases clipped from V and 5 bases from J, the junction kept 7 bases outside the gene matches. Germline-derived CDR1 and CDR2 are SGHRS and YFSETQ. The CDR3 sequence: CASSLGQGLMTEAFF. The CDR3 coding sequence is TGCGCCAGCAGCTTGGGACAGGGATTAATGACTGAAGCTTTCTTT.

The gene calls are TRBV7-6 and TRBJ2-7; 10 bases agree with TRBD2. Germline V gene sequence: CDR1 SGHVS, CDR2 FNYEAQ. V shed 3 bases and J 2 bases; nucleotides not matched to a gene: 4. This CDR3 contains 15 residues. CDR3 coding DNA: TGTGCCAGCAGCTTTTCAGCGGGAGGGCCCTACGAGCAGTACTTC. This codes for CASSFSAGGPYEQYF.

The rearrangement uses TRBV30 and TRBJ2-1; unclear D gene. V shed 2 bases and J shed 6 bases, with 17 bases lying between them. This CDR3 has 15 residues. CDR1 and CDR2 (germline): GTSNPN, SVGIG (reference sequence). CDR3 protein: CAWSLLDEPSNEQFF. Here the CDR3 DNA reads TGTGCCTGGAGTCTCCTAGATGAACCCTCCAATGAGCAGTTCTTC. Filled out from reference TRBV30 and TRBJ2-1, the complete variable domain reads SQTIHQWPATLVQPVGSPLSLECTVEGTSNPNLYWYRQAAGRGLQLLFYSVGIGQISSEVPQNLSASRPQDRQFILSSKKLLLSDSGFYLCAWSLLDEPSNEQFFGPGTRLTVL.

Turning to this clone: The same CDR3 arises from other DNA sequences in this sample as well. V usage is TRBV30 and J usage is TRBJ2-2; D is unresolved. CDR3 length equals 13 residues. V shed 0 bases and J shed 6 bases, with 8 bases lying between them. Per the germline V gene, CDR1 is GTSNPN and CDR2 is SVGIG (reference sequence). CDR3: CAWSVALSGELFF. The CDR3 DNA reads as TGTGCCTGGAGTGTAGCCCTGTCCGGGGAGCTGTTTTTT.

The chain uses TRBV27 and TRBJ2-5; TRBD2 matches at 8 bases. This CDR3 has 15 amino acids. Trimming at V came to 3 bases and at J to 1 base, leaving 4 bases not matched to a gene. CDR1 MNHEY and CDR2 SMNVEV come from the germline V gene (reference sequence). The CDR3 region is CASSFSSGLQETQYF. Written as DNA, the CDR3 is TGTGCCAGCAGTTTCTCTAGCGGGCTCCAAGAGACCCAGTACTTC.

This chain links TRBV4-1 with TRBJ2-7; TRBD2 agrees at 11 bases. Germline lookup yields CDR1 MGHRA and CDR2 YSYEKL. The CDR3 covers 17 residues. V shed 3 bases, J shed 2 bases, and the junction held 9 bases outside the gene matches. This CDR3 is CASSQLGLAGGTYEQYF. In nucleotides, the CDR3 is TGCGCCAGCAGCCAGCTGGGATTAGCGGGAGGGACCTACGAGCAGTACTTC.

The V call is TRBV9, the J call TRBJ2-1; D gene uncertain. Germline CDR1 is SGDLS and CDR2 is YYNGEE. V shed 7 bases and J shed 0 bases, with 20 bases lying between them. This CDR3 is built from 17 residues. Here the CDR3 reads CASARSGYLISYNEQFF. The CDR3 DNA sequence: TGTGCCAGCGCCCGTTCAGGATACCTTATCTCCTACAATGAGCAGTTCTTC. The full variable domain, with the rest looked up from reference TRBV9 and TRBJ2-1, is DSGVTQTPKHLITATGQRVTLRCSPRSGDLSVYWYQQSLDQGLQFLIQYYNGEERAKGNILERFSAQQFPDLHSELNLSSLELGDSALYFCASARSGYLISYNEQFFGPGTRLTVL.

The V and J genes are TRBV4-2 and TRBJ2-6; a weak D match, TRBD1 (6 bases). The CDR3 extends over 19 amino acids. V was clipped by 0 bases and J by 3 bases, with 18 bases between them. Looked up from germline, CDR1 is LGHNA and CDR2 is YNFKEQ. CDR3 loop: CASSQDDWAGVGGANVLTF. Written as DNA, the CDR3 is TGTGCCAGCAGCCAAGACGACTGGGCAGGGGTAGGTGGGGCCAACGTCCTGACTTTC.

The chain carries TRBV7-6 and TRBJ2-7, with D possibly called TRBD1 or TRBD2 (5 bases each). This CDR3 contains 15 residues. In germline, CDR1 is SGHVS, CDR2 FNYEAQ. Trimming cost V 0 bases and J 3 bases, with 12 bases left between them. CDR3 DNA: TGTGCCAGCAGCTTAGCCCGGGACGGAAACTACGAGCAGTACTTC. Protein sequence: CASSLARDGNYEQYF.

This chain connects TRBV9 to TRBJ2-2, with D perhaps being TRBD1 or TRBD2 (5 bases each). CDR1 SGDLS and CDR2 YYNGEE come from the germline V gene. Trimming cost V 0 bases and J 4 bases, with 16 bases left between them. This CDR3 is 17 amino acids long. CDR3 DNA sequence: TGTGCCAGCAGCGTAGTCCCATCCGGGACCCTCACCGGGGAGCTGTTTTTT. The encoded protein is CASSVVPSGTLTGELFF.

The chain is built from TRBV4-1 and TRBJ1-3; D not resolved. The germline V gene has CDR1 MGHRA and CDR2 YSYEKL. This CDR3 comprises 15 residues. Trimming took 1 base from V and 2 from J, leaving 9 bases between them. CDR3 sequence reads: CASSQAGTPGNTIYF. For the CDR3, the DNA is TGCGCCAGCAGCCAAGCTGGAACGCCTGGAAACACCATATATTTT.

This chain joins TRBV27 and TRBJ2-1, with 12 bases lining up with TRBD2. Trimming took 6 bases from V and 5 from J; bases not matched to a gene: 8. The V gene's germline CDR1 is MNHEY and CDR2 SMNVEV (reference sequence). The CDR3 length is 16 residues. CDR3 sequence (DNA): TGTGCCAGCAGACCGGAGGGGACTAGCGGGCACAATGAGCAGTTCTTC. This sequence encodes CASRPEGTSGHNEQFF.

CDR3 DNA: TGTGCCAGTTCAGGGATTTGGGGGGATAGCAATCAGCCCCAGCATTTT. This codes for CASSGIWGDSNQPQHF. The chain is built from TRBV27 and TRBJ1-5; possible D gene TRBD1, 5 bases. The CDR3 totals 16 residues. V shed 9 bases and J shed 0 bases, with 18 bases lying between them. Germline values: CDR1 MNHEY, CDR2 SMNVEV (reference sequence).

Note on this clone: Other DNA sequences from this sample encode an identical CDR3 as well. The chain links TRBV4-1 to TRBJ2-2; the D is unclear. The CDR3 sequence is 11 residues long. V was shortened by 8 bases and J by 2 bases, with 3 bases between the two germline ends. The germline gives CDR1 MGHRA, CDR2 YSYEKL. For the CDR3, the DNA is TGCGCCAGCGGAAACACCGGGGAGCTGTTTTTT. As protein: CASGNTGELFF.

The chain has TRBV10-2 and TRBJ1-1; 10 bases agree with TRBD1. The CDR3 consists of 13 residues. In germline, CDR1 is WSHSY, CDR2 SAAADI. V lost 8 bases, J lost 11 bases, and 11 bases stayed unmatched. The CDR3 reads CASSVYPGQGAFF. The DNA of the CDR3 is TGCGCCAGCTCCGTTTATCCGGGACAGGGGGCTTTCTTT.

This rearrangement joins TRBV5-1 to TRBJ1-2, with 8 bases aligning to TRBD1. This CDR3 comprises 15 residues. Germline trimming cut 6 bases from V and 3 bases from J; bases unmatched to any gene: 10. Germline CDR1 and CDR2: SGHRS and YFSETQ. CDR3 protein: CASTPRRGLDYGYTF. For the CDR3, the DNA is TGCGCCAGCACCCCCCGCAGGGGGCTGGACTATGGCTACACCTTC.

The CDR3 sequence: CASSPTGASSGNTIYF. In nucleotides, the CDR3 is TGTGCCAGCTCACCAACCGGGGCCTCCTCTGGAAACACCATATATTTT. J is TRBJ1-3 and V is TRBV18; a possible D gene is TRBD1 (5 bases). This CDR3 region has 16 residues. V was shortened by 2 bases and J by 0 bases, with 11 bases between the two germline ends. From germline, CDR1 is KGHSH and CDR2 LQKENI.

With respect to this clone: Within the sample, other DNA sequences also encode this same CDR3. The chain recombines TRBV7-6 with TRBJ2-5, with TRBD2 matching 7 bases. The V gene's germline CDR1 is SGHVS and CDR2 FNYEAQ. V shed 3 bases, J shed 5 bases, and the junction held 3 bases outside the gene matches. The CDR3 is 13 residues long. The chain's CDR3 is CASSFQGGETQYF. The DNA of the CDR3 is TGTGCCAGCAGCTTTCAGGGAGGGGAGACCCAGTACTTC.

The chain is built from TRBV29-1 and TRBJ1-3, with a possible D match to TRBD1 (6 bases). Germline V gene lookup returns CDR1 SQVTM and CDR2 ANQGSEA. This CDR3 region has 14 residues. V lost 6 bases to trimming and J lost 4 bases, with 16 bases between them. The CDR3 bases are TGCAGCGTCGAGGGGGGGGCGGTCGGAAACACCATATATTTT. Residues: CSVEGGAVGNTIYF. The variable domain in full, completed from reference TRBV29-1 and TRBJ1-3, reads SAVISQKPSRDICQRGTSLTIQCQVDSQVTMMFWYRQQPGQSLTLIATANQGSEATYESGFVIDKFPISRPNLTFSTLTVSNMSPEDSSIYLCSVEGGAVGNTIYFGEGSWLTVV.